Shown below are 27 T cell receptor beta chains from a single sample sequenced in a study of T cell responses to AZD1222 COVID-19 vaccine. The protocol was immunoSEQ multiplex PCR, while the TCRdb copy is restricted to in-frame clones and leaves out a portion. The repertoire includes about 160,000 clones, approximately 90% of them detected once, and 4.4% sits in the top ten. Material: peripheral blood, obtained on day 0 of MenACWY control vaccination. The receptors originated from an adult in good health.

The chain joins TRBV19 to TRBJ1-1; tentative D call: TRBD1 (5 bases). This CDR3 is built from 14 residues. V was trimmed by 7 bases and J by 7 bases, leaving 19 bases between them. Germline V gene sequence: CDR1 LNHDA, CDR2 SQIVND (reference sequence). CDR3 residues: CASTPRQGGNEAFF. As DNA, the CDR3 is TGTGCCAGTACCCCTCGGCAGGGTGGGAATGAAGCTTTCTTT.

In its sample, this clone was seen once. This sequence joins TRBV9 and TRBJ2-5; 7 bases map to TRBD2. The germline gives CDR1 SGDLS, CDR2 YYNGEE. CDR3 length: 13 amino acids. With 1 base clipped from V and 5 bases from J, the junction kept 2 bases outside the gene matches. The CDR3 loop reads CASSVFSGETQYF. DNA of the CDR3: TGTGCCAGCAGCGTATTTAGCGGGGAGACCCAGTACTTC.

A word on this clone: A junction boundary mismatches the germline segment, possibly from a read error. V and J are TRBV3-1 (or the pseudogene TRBV3-2) and TRBJ2-7; no clear D gene. Germline V gene sequence: CDR1 LGHDT, CDR2 YNNKEL (reference sequence). The CDR3 is made up of 15 amino acids. CDR3 residues: CASSEESRQPYEQYF. The CDR3 region has the DNA TGTGCCAGCAGCGAAGAATCCCGTCAGCCCTACGAGCAGTACTTC.

The chain uses TRBV28 and TRBJ1-5, with 7 bases lining up with TRBD1. J was trimmed by 8 bases and V by 7 bases; bases with no gene match: 8. The V gene's germline CDR1 is MDHEN and CDR2 SYDVKM. This CDR3 comprises 13 residues. The CDR3: CASNRQGVKPQHF. The CDR3 bases are TGTGCCAGCAACCGGCAGGGGGTGAAGCCCCAGCATTTT.

The chain recombines TRBV28 with TRBJ1-2; 9 bases line up with TRBD1. CDR3 length equals 14 residues. V gave up 8 bases and J gave up 4 bases; unmatched junction bases: 8. Germline loops: CDR1 MDHEN, CDR2 SYDVKM. CDR3 sequence reads: CASHGRQGVYGYTF. The CDR3 region has the DNA TGTGCCAGCCACGGTAGACAGGGGGTCTATGGCTACACCTTC.

V is TRBV30 and J is TRBJ1-6; D gene ambiguous. Germline CDR1 and CDR2: GTSNPN and SVGIG (reference sequence). The CDR3 sequence is 12 residues long. Trimming pared 0 bases from V and 9 bases from J, leaving 6 bases between. The CDR3 bases are TGTGCCTGGAGTGTAGGCGCTTCACCCCTCCACTTT. Translating gives CAWSVGASPLHF.

The V and J genes are TRBV7-2 and TRBJ1-4; D not certain. V dropped 5 bases and J dropped 4 bases, with 11 bases sitting between them. The CDR3 runs to 14 residues. Germline CDR1 is SGHTA and CDR2 is FQGNSA. CDR3: CASSGTSGNEKLFF. DNA for the CDR3: TGTGCCAGCAGCGGAACCTCGGGTAATGAAAAACTGTTTTTT.

V is TRBV27 and J is TRBJ1-5; D gene uncertain. Germline CDR1 reads MNHEY; CDR2 reads SMNVEV (reference sequence). Trimming took 3 bases from V and 7 from J, leaving 10 bases between them. The CDR3 totals 13 residues. CDR3 nucleotides: TGTGCCAGCAGTTTTATGCTGGGCCAGCCCCAGCATTTT. Protein product: CASSFMLGQPQHF.

The rearrangement links TRBV6-2 or TRBV6-3 to TRBJ1-1; the D gene is possibly TRBD1 (6 bases). V shed 4 bases and J shed 6 bases, with 12 bases lying between them. This CDR3 is 13 amino acids long. CDR1 MNHEY and CDR2 SVGEGT come from the germline V gene. CDR3 sequence reads: CASSWSQGAEAFF. The CDR3, as DNA: TGTGCCAGCAGTTGGTCACAGGGAGCTGAAGCTTTCTTT.

The CDR3 loop is CASSLVDTRSGNTIYF. DNA of the CDR3: TGTGCCAGCAGCTTAGTAGACACACGCTCTGGAAACACCATATATTTT. The chain joins TRBV7-6 to TRBJ1-3, with unresolved D. The CDR3 has 16 residues. CDR1 is SGHVS, CDR2 FNYEAQ, per germline. V was shortened by 1 base and J by 0 bases, with 10 bases between the two germline ends.

The chain uses TRBV28 and TRBJ1-5, with D maybe TRBD1 (5 bases). The CDR3 loop spans 16 amino acids. The V end was cut by 6 bases, the J end by 2 bases, with 17 bases between. In germline, CDR1 is MDHEN, CDR2 SYDVKM. CDR3 in amino acids: CASSLRQGVGNQPQHF. CDR3 coding DNA: TGTGCCAGCAGCCTCCGCCAGGGAGTTGGCAATCAGCCCCAGCATTTT.

The chain uses TRBV5-1 and TRBJ2-4; D might be TRBD1 (6 bases). Looked up from germline, CDR1 is SGHRS and CDR2 is YFSETQ. V lost 4 bases to trimming and J lost 6 bases, with 14 bases between them. The CDR3 is 14 amino acids. The CDR3 coding sequence is TGCGCCAGCAGCCTAAATATACAGGGAAACATTCAGTACTTC. This encodes CASSLNIQGNIQYF.

V gene TRBV4-3 combines with J gene TRBJ1-2, with TRBD1 matching 8 bases. V lost 4 bases and J lost 3; bases outside the gene matches: 10. Germline-derived CDR1 and CDR2 are LGHNA and YSLEER. The CDR3 is 16 residues long. The CDR3 DNA reads as TGCGCCAGCAGCCTTTCTTACGGACAGGGTGACTATGGCTACACCTTC. It encodes CASSLSYGQGDYGYTF.

V usage is TRBV19 and J usage is TRBJ1-6; tentative D call: TRBD1 (6 bases). Germline V gives CDR1 LNHDA, CDR2 SQIVND (reference sequence). V was clipped by 5 bases and J by 8 bases, with 13 bases between them. The CDR3 spans 14 residues. As DNA, the CDR3 is TGTGCCAGTAGTTTACAGGGAGGGGATTCACCCCTCCACTTT. Translated, it gives CASSLQGGDSPLHF.

V is TRBV5-4 and J is TRBJ1-1; D ambiguous. CDR1 is SGHNT, CDR2 YYREEE, per germline (reference sequence). The CDR3 has 12 amino acids. V lost 0 bases and J 8 bases, leaving 8 bases between the germline ends. The CDR3 sequence: CASSLGPAEAFF. CDR3 nucleotides: TGTGCCAGCAGCTTGGGTCCGGCCGAAGCTTTCTTT.

The chain carries TRBV27 and TRBJ1-5, with 7 nucleotides matching TRBD1. The germline V gene has CDR1 MNHEY and CDR2 SMNVEV (reference sequence). V gave up 6 bases and J gave up 3 bases; unmatched junction bases: 11. The CDR3 spans 16 residues. For the CDR3, the DNA is TGTGCCAGCAGATCCACCCGGGACAGTTACAATCAGCCCCAGCATTTT. Protein sequence: CASRSTRDSYNQPQHF.

The J gene is TRBJ1-1, the V gene TRBV6-5, with 9 bases fitting TRBD1. The junction had 9 bases not matched to a gene; V was cut back by 8 bases and J by 5 bases. The germline V gene has CDR1 MNHEY and CDR2 SVGAGI. The CDR3 is made up of 14 amino acids. CDR3 region: CASRLRDRETEAFF. CDR3 in DNA: TGTGCCAGCCGACTCCGGGACAGGGAGACTGAAGCTTTCTTT.

The chain has TRBV6-5 and TRBJ2-3; D is perhaps TRBD2 (5 bases). CDR1 MNHEY and CDR2 SVGAGI come from the germline V gene. V lost 5 bases, J lost 2 bases, and 11 bases lay in between. The CDR3 contains 14 residues. The DNA of the CDR3 is TGTGCCAGCAGTCAGCGGTACTCCACAGATACGCAGTATTTT. Translating it yields CASSQRYSTDTQYF.

The chain employs TRBV7-2 and TRBJ2-7; 13 bases line up with TRBD2. The CDR3 has 19 residues. Losses at the gene ends were 4 bases for V and 3 bases for J; bases not matched to a gene: 15. CDR1 SGHTA and CDR2 FQGNSA come from the germline V gene. This chain's CDR3 is CASSSPRGLAGVRSYEQYF. The CDR3 nucleotides read TGTGCCAGCAGCTCACCGCGCGGACTAGCGGGAGTAAGGAGCTACGAGCAGTACTTC. Based on the CDR3 plus reference TRBV7-2 and TRBJ2-7, the full variable domain is GAGVSQSPSNKVTEKGKDVELRCDPISGHTALYWYRQSLGQGLEFLIYFQGNSAPDKSGLPSDRFSAERTGGSVSTLTIQRTQQEDSAVYLCASSSPRGLAGVRSYEQYFGPGTRLTVT.

This rearrangement joins TRBV18 to TRBJ2-2, with D possibly being TRBD1 (6 bases). CDR3 length: 14 amino acids. Germline-derived CDR1 and CDR2 are KGHSH and LQKENI. V dropped 6 bases and J dropped 5 bases, with 13 bases sitting between them. The CDR3 region is CASSRDRMTGELFF. As DNA, the CDR3 is TGTGCCAGCTCCCGAGACAGGATGACCGGGGAGCTGTTTTTT.

The chain recombines TRBV6-5 with TRBJ2-1; D is perhaps TRBD2 (6 bases). The CDR3 is 15 residues long. CDR1 and CDR2 (germline): MNHEY, SVGAGI. Trimming stripped 6 bases from V and 5 bases from J, with 17 bases between. In nucleotides, the CDR3 is TGTGCCAGCAGCCCCCCGGGACTGAGAGACAATGAGCAGTTCTTC. Its translation: CASSPPGLRDNEQFF.

The chain uses TRBV28 and TRBJ1-2; tentatively, D is TRBD1 (6 bases). This CDR3 is 16 amino acids long. Germline-derived CDR1 and CDR2 are MDHEN and SYDVKM. V was pared by 2 bases and J by 8 bases, with 21 bases between. CDR3 coding DNA: TGTGCCAGCAGTTTAACGCCTCGACAGGTTGGTGCAGGCTACACCTTC. Its protein is CASSLTPRQVGAGYTF.

The chain recombines TRBV7-2 with TRBJ1-1; 8 nucleotides match TRBD1. This CDR3 spans 15 amino acids. The germline V gene has CDR1 SGHTA and CDR2 FQGNSA. Trimming took 6 bases from V and 1 from J; bases not matched to a gene: 7. The CDR3 nucleotides read TGTGCCAGCAGACCGGACAGGGCGGAGAACACTGAAGCTTTCTTT. Its protein product is CASRPDRAENTEAFF.

The V and J genes are TRBV19 and TRBJ1-3; unclear D gene. Germline CDR1 reads LNHDA; CDR2 reads SQIVND (reference sequence). V was pared by 6 bases and J by 0 bases, with 6 bases between. The CDR3 runs 13 residues. The CDR3 loop reads CASSSFSGNTIYF. DNA for the CDR3: TGTGCCAGTAGCTCCTTCTCTGGAAACACCATATATTTT.

The rearrangement uses TRBV4-2 and TRBJ2-7; D gene ambiguous. This CDR3 has 15 residues. The V gene's germline CDR1 is LGHNA and CDR2 YNFKEQ. Trimming removed 1 base from V and 2 bases from J, with 12 bases in between. CDR3 sequence: CASSQGTGSAYEQYF. The CDR3 bases are TGTGCCAGCAGCCAAGGAACGGGTTCCGCCTACGAGCAGTACTTC.

The genes are TRBV5-1 and TRBJ1-1; D remains unclear. V lost 2 bases and J 1 base, leaving 6 bases between the germline ends. CDR3 length: 13 amino acids. CDR1 and CDR2 (germline): SGHRS, YFSETQ. CDR3 sequence: CASSFAGNTEAFF. As DNA, the CDR3 is TGCGCCAGCAGCTTCGCGGGGAACACTGAAGCTTTCTTT.

The chain joins TRBV11-2 to TRBJ1-4; maybe TRBD1 (6 bases). V was cut by 1 base and J by 5 bases, with 17 bases left in between. CDR1 is SGHAT and CDR2 is FQNNGV in the germline V gene. The CDR3 has 17 amino acids. The CDR3 DNA is TGTGCCAGCAGCTTAGTCTTTAGCGGGGGCCTAAATGAAAAACTGTTTTTT. Protein: CASSLVFSGGLNEKLFF.